This T cell receptor beta chain was observed in a study of identical twins. From the 5' RACE reads, TCRdb called clonotypes with MiXCR, one entry per CDR3 protein. The sample lists a few hundred thousand distinct CDR3 sequences, 10% occurring once. Germline values: CDR1 SGHRS, CDR2 YFSETQ. J gave up 6 bases and V 4 bases, and 2 bases lay outside the gene matches. The CDR3 runs 13 residues. About this clonotype itself: The antigen remains undetermined.

Broader study findings: Insertions were fewer in abundant cord blood beta clonotypes, whereas memory repertoires showed none of this pattern.

The clonotype was recovered from a man aged 45 to 65 in good health. The chain links TRBV5-1 to TRBJ1-4, with 8 bases matching TRBD1. The sample taken for sequencing was memory T cells sorted from blood. The CDR3 coding sequence is TGCGCCAGCAGCGGACAGGGCGATGAAAAACTGTTTTTT. This gives the protein CASSGQGDEKLFF. The full variable domain, its missing parts supplied by reference TRBV5-1 and TRBJ1-4, is KAGVTQTPRYLIKTRGQQVTLSCSPISGHRSVSWYQQTPGQGLQFLFEYFSETQRNKGNFPGRFSGRQFSNSRSEMNVSTLELGDSALYLCASSGQGDEKLFFGSGTQLSVL.